The 24 T cell receptor beta chains presented below share a single source sample, sequenced in a study of molecular identifiers for immune sequencing clone quantification (dated by TCRdb to the late 2010s). Library preparation used PCR. For sequencing, an Illumina HiSeq 4000 was employed. Clones were called with MiXCR by TCRdb after fastp trimmed the public reads at Q25, and only in-frame beta chains were retained. Merged by CDR3 protein, the rows form single entries marked with the most common genes and DNA. Counted in this sample were tens of thousands of distinct CDR3 sequences; about a sixth of them appeared once. The ten most abundant clones make up 1.5% of the sample. Sequencing was performed on naive CD8+ T cells from blood, with Jurkat cell RNA spiked in. The sample's cell subset or site, from its label and the paper: FACS-sorted CD8+CD4-CCR7+CD45RA+ naive T cells. Receptor source: a human donor in good health. Some libraries in this study had Jurkat cell RNA spiked in.

The rearrangement joins TRBV2 to TRBJ2-7; unclear D gene. The germline V and J ends were trimmed by 3 bases and 1 base, with 10 bases remaining between them. The CDR3 consists of 14 residues. Germline CDR1 is SNHLY and CDR2 is FYNNEI. The CDR3 coding sequence is TGTGCCAGCAGTGACAGTCCCAGTTCCTACGAGCAGTACTTC. Protein product: CASSDSPSSYEQYF.

The J gene is TRBJ2-7, the V gene TRBV27; a weak D match, TRBD2 (6 bases). The V end was cut by 1 base, the J end by 5 bases, with 12 bases between. Germline CDR1 and CDR2: MNHEY and SMNVEV (reference sequence). CDR3 length equals 14 residues. The CDR3 DNA is TGTGCCAGCAGTTTATACGGGGGTGATCACGAGCAGTACTTC. Translated, it gives CASSLYGGDHEQYF.

This clonotype was counted between two and nine times. The junction does not match germline at one end; this may be a read error. This chain connects TRBV6-4 to TRBJ2-1; 10 bases fit TRBD2. The CDR3 spans 15 residues. Germline loops: CDR1 MRHNA, CDR2 SNTAGT. Written as DNA, the CDR3 is TGTGCTAGCAGTGACGGACTAGCGGCCTACAATGAGCAGTTCTTC. Residues: CASSDGLAAYNEQFF.

At least ten counts were recorded for this clonotype. The J gene is TRBJ2-7, the V gene TRBV5-5, with D tentatively TRBD1 or TRBD2 (5 bases each). CDR1 is SGHKS and CDR2 is YYEKEE in the germline V gene (reference sequence). The germline V and J ends were trimmed by 2 bases and 2 bases, with 11 bases remaining between them. There are 14 residues in the CDR3. Here the CDR3 reads CASSLRQRPYEQYF. As DNA, the CDR3 is TGTGCCAGCAGCTTAAGACAGCGGCCCTACGAGCAGTACTTC.

The rearrangement links TRBV5-1 to TRBJ1-1, with no clear D. Per the germline V gene, CDR1 is SGHRS and CDR2 is YFSETQ. Trimming removed 4 bases from V and 6 bases from J, with 16 bases in between. This CDR3 contains 14 residues. Here the CDR3 reads CASSPAPERPEAFF. The CDR3 nucleotides read TGCGCCAGCAGCCCGGCCCCGGAGCGACCTGAAGCTTTCTTT.

This clonotype has a handful of counts. The V and J genes are TRBV6-6 and TRBJ2-1, with D unclear. V dropped 11 bases and J dropped 4 bases, with 18 bases sitting between them. Per the germline V gene, CDR1 is MNHNY and CDR2 is SVGAGI (reference sequence). This CDR3 comprises 14 residues. DNA for the CDR3: TGTGCCGTGGCCAGCACAGCTGGATACAATGAGCAGTTCTTC. Encoded protein: CAVASTAGYNEQFF.

In this sample, this clonotype turned up many times. The chain carries TRBV29-1 and TRBJ1-1; a weak D match, TRBD1 (6 bases). Germline lookup yields CDR1 SQVTM and CDR2 ANQGSEA. The CDR3 runs 11 residues. In DNA, the CDR3 is TGCGGCGGGGGGGCTTTAACTGAAGCTTTCTTT. Translated, it gives CGGGALTEAFF.

This clonotype was recorded at least ten times. In DNA form, the CDR3 reads TGCAGTGCGAGACTAGCGATCTCCTACGAGCAGTACTTC. Translating gives CSARLAISYEQYF. The chain combines TRBV20-1 with TRBJ2-7; the match to TRBD2 covers 8 bases. With V trimmed by 6 bases and J by 0 bases, 4 bases remained unmatched. This CDR3 comprises 13 residues. Germline CDR1 is DFQATT and CDR2 is SNEGSKA (reference sequence).

Note on this clonotype: The junction differs from germline at one of its ends, possibly a read error. This rearrangement joins TRBV2 to TRBJ2-7; D is unresolved. The CDR3 has 14 amino acids. The germline CDR1 and CDR2 sequences are SNHLY and FYNNEI. As DNA, the CDR3 is TGTGCCAGCAGTGACAGTCCCAGTTCCTACGGGCAGTACTTC. Translating it yields CASSDSPSSYGQYF.

This clonotype was detected a few times. V usage is TRBV20-1 and J usage is TRBJ2-1; the match to TRBD2 covers 9 bases. The V gene's germline CDR1 is DFQATT and CDR2 SNEGSKA (reference sequence). V dropped 6 bases and J dropped 5; count of bases not matched to a gene: 20. This CDR3 contains 18 residues. The DNA of the CDR3 is TGCAGTGCCCCTCGACGGGTGACTAGCGGAGGGATTAACAATGAGCAGTTCTTC. Its translation is CSAPRRVTSGGINNEQFF.

The rearrangement links TRBV11-2 to TRBJ1-1, with D hard to call. V lost 5 bases, J lost 1 base, and 2 bases lay in between. Germline CDR1 is SGHAT and CDR2 is FQNNGV. This CDR3 comprises 11 residues. The CDR3 bases are TGTGCCAGCAGCGGGAACACTGAAGCTTTCTTT. Translated: CASSGNTEAFF.

This clonotype occurred many times. V and J are TRBV14 and TRBJ2-3; D not resolved. The CDR3 runs to 13 residues. The V and J ends lost 1 base and 6 bases respectively, with 8 bases between them. Germline-derived CDR1 and CDR2 are SGHDN and FVKESK. In DNA, the CDR3 is TGTGCCAGCAGCCAAGTTGGTTCCGATACGCAGTATTTT. Protein: CASSQVGSDTQYF. The full variable domain, in which reference TRBV14 and TRBJ2-3 provide the parts outside the CDR3, is EAGVTQFPSHSVIEKGQTVTLRCDPISGHDNLYWYRRVMGKEIKFLLHFVKESKQDESGMPNNRFLAERTGGTYSTLKVQPAELEDSGVYFCASSQVGSDTQYFGPGTRLTVL.

The sample holds many counts of this clonotype. CDR3 in amino acids: CATRARANTGELFF. CDR3 coding DNA: TGTGCCACCCGGGCCAGGGCGAACACCGGGGAGCTGTTTTTT. V gene TRBV24-1 combines with J gene TRBJ2-2, with a tentative D call TRBD1 (5 bases). Between the trimmed V and J ends, which lost 9 bases and 0 bases, there was a span of 10 bases. This CDR3 has 14 residues. Germline-derived CDR1 and CDR2 are KGHDR and SFDVKD.

This clonotype has only a few counts. The rearrangement uses TRBV9 and TRBJ2-1, with D possibly TRBD2 on 6 matching bases. Germline loops: CDR1 SGDLS, CDR2 YYNGEE. V was pared by 1 base and J by 4 bases, with 18 bases between. This CDR3 is 17 amino acids long. The CDR3 protein is CASSVPESVRGYNEQFF. CDR3 DNA: TGTGCCAGCAGCGTACCCGAATCGGTGCGGGGTTACAATGAGCAGTTCTTC.

This clonotype has ten or more counts. The chain recombines TRBV21-1 with TRBJ2-3; the D call TRBD2 from the table was never checked on the DNA. TRBV21-1 is flagged as a pseudogene. This CDR3 has 16 amino acids. The CDR3 sequence is CASLKSAGGPTDTQYF. CDR3 DNA sequence: TGTGCCAGCCTTAAATCTGCGGGAGGGCCGACAGATACGCAGTATTTT.

Ten or more counts support this clonotype. The V gene is TRBV29-1, the J gene TRBJ2-2; unclear D gene. The CDR3 totals 13 residues. The V gene lost 7 bases and the J gene lost 1 base, with 10 bases spanning the gap. Germline V CDR1 and CDR2: SQVTM, ANQGSEA. The DNA of the CDR3 is TGCAGCGGGATTCTCCAGAACACCGGGGAGCTGTTTTTT. Encoded protein: CSGILQNTGELFF.

This clonotype was counted a few times. The chain uses TRBV19 and TRBJ2-7, with 12 bases matching TRBD1. V shed 11 bases, J shed 5 bases, and the junction held 7 bases outside the gene matches. The CDR3 has 13 amino acids. The germline V gene encodes CDR1 LNHDA and CDR2 SQIVND (reference sequence). The CDR3 is CARSGTGGHEQYF. The DNA for the CDR3 is TGTGCCCGTTCCGGGACAGGGGGCCACGAGCAGTACTTC.

This clonotype was recorded at least ten times. The chain employs TRBV28 and TRBJ1-5; D is perhaps TRBD1 (5 bases). The V gene lost 7 bases and the J gene lost 6 bases, with 16 bases spanning the gap. Germline CDR1 MDHEN, CDR2 SYDVKM. The CDR3 contains 14 residues. The CDR3 here is CASTPQGDGQPQHF. CDR3 nucleotides: TGTGCCAGCACACCCCAGGGAGATGGTCAGCCCCAGCATTTT.

This clonotype was detected many times. The chain employs TRBV12-3 or TRBV12-4 and TRBJ2-2, with a tentative D call TRBD2 (5 bases). Trimming shortened V by 6 bases and J by 1 base, and 15 bases separated the two germline ends. CDR3 length: 16 residues. The CDR3 sequence is CASRSRGAENTGELFF. For the CDR3, the DNA is TGTGCCAGCAGGTCCCGGGGTGCGGAGAACACCGGGGAGCTGTTTTTT.

The table lists this clonotype with many counts. V is TRBV11-3 and J is TRBJ2-7; no clear D gene. The CDR3 loop spans 13 amino acids. Germline V CDR1 and CDR2: SGHNT, YENEEA. V gave up 5 bases and J gave up 0 bases, with 8 bases separating them. Here the CDR3 reads CASSLRSSYEQYF. The CDR3, as DNA: TGTGCCAGCAGCCTGAGGAGCTCCTACGAGCAGTACTTC.

In the case of this clonotype: At one end the junction does not follow the germline gene, possibly because of a read error. The chain uses TRBV5-1 and TRBJ2-7, with 11 bases aligning to TRBD2. The CDR3 loop spans 15 amino acids. Germline CDR1 is SGHRS and CDR2 is YFSETQ. The CDR3 DNA reads as TGCGTCAGCCGACCGACTAGCGGGGCCCCCTACGAGCAGTACTTC. This sequence encodes CVSRPTSGAPYEQYF.

In its sample, this clonotype was seen many times. The chain combines TRBV7-2 with TRBJ2-3; D possibly corresponds to TRBD2 (7 bases). V was cut by 6 bases and J by 4 bases, with 20 bases left in between. Germline CDR1 and CDR2: SGHTA and FQGNSA. This CDR3 contains 16 residues. CDR3 protein: CASRRYIGGGADTQYF. The CDR3 bases are TGTGCCAGCAGACGTTACATTGGCGGGGGCGCAGATACGCAGTATTTT.

This clonotype was observed a handful of times. The V and J genes are TRBV12-3 or TRBV12-4 and TRBJ1-5; perhaps TRBD1 as D (6 bases). The CDR3 spans 14 residues. V was cut by 6 bases and J by 0 bases, with 9 bases left in between. DNA of the CDR3: TGTGCCAGCAGCCCACAGGGTAGCAATCAGCCCCAGCATTTT. Its translation: CASSPQGSNQPQHF.

About this clonotype itself: Just one base apart from a much larger clone, this may be a read error. The chain uses TRBV18 and TRBJ2-5; the match to TRBD1 covers 8 bases. The germline CDR1 and CDR2 sequences are KGHSH and LQKENI. The CDR3 covers 14 residues. With V trimmed by 3 bases and J by 7 bases, 7 bases remained unmatched. CDR3: CASSPVDREGTQYF. In nucleotides, the CDR3 is TGTGCCAGCTCACCCGTGGACAGGGAAGGGACCCAGTACTTC.